This T cell receptor (beta chain) was sequenced for a study of cytomegalovirus exposure and HLA in healthy donors. Study-level points and caveats: V- and J-gene trimming in TCR beta was tied to a missense DCLRE1C variant by an analysis performed later.

Germline V gives CDR1 MGHDK, CDR2 SYGVNS. The CDR3 spans 15 residues. V shed 6 bases and J shed 4 bases, with 18 bases lying between them. Concerning this clone itself: Antigen: not known.

Primers: 60 Vbeta forward and 13 Jbeta reverse. The assay was immunoSEQ multiplex PCR, and TCRdb's table has in-frame clones only and misses some. In the table there are approximately 170,000 clones, about three quarters of which are singletons. The TCR comes from a woman aged 40 to 55 in good health and CMV-seropositive. The chain recombines TRBV25-1 with TRBJ2-5, with a tentative D call TRBD1 (6 bases). The sample comprised PBMCs. In DNA form, the CDR3 reads TGTGCCAGCAGCGCCGGGCAGGGGAAGAGAGAGACCCAGTACTTC. It is translated as CASSAGQGKRETQYF.